This TCR beta chain is from a study of cytomegalovirus exposure and HLA in healthy donors. General study points: DRB1 showed the most TCR associations and HLA-C the fewest in a later analysis, as rates varied by HLA locus. According to a later analysis, most TCR beta chains associated with CMV appeared HLA-restricted. Reports showed the classifier diagnosing cytomegalovirus status with high specificity and sensitivity.

About this clone: Its antigen is as yet unknown.

Per the germline V gene, CDR1 is SGHRS and CDR2 is YFSETQ. This CDR3 is 14 amino acids long. Trimming at V came to 6 bases and at J to 2 bases, leaving 8 bases not matched to a gene. PCR involved 60 Vbeta and 13 Jbeta primers. Assay used: immunoSEQ multiplex PCR; TCRdb lists only in-frame clones, some missing. The sample consists of 85,000 to 130,000 clones, over 55% of them appearing once. Source material: PBMCs. This TCR was recovered from a female donor in good health and CMV-seronegative. The chain couples TRBV5-1 to TRBJ2-7, with 7 positions matching TRBD2. Here the CDR3 DNA reads TGCGCCAGCAAATTAGCGGGCGGACCCTACGAGCAGTACTTC. Protein product: CASKLAGGPYEQYF.